Here is one T cell receptor beta chain with its context. These data come from a study of shared clonotypes between healthy human individuals. The protocol was immunoSEQ multiplex PCR, while the TCRdb copy is restricted to in-frame clones and leaves out a portion. The data show 750,000 to 1,000,000 clones, approximately 92% seen once. CDR1 is MDHEN, CDR2 SYDVKM, per germline. J was trimmed by 5 bases and V by 2 bases; bases with no gene match: 17. The CDR3 contains 19 residues. CD45RO-negative, CCR7-positively selected cells formed the naive CD8 fraction, excluding terminally differentiated effector memory CD45RA+ cells.

The TCR comes from a man under 40 in good health. The sequenced sample was naive CD8+ T cells sorted from blood. J is TRBJ2-2 and V is TRBV28; 7 nucleotides line up with TRBD2. The CDR3 here is CASSLVRREKKNTTGELFF. CDR3 DNA: TGTGCCAGCAGTTTAGTAAGGCGGGAGAAAAAAAATACTACCGGGGAGCTGTTTTTT.